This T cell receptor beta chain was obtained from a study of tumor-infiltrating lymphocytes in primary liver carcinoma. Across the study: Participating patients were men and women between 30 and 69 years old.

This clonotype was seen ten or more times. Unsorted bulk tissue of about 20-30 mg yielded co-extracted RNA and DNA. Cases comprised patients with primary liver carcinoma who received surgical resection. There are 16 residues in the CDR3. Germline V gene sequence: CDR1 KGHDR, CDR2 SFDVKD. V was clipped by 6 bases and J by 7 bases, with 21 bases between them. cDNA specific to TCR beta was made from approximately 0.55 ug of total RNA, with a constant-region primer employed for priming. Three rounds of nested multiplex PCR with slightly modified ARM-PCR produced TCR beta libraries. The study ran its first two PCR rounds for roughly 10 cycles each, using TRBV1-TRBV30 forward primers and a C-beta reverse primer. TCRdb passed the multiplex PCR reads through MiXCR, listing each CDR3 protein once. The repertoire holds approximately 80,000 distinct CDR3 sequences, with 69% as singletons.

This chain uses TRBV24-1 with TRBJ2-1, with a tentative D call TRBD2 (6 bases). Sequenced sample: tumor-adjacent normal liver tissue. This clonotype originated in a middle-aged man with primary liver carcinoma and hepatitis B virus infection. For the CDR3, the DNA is TGTGCCACCAGTATTCCCGGGCCCGGGAGCCTGAATGAGCAGTTCTTC. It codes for CATSIPGPGSLNEQFF.